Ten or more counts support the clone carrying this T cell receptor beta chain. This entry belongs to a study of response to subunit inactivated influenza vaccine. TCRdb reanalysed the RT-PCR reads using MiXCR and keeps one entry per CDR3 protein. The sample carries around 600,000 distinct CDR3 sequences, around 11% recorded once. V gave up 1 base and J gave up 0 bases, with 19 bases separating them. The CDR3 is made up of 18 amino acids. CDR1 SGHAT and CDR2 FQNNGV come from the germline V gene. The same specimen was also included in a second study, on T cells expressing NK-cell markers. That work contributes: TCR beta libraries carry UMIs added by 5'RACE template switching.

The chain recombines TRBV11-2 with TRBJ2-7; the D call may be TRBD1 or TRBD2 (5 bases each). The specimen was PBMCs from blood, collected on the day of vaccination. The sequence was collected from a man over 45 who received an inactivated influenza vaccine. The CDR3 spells CASSLGRLGTLGSYEQYF. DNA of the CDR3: TGTGCCAGCAGCTTAGGAAGACTCGGGACCTTAGGCTCCTACGAGCAGTACTTC.